These 21 T cell receptor beta chains were all obtained from the same sample, sequenced in a study of T-cell memory formation after mild COVID-19. TCRdb independently ran MiXCR on the 5' RACE reads; one entry per CDR3 protein. The profile shows approximately 500,000 distinct CDR3 sequences, about 23% of them singletons. The source material was PBMCs or a T cell subset sorted from them (not recorded which). These receptors were obtained from an adult woman who had mild COVID-19 (a few samples of this study predate the infection). Cell type and time point are not known.

The rearrangement joins TRBV5-1 to TRBJ2-5; perhaps TRBD1 as D (6 bases). Trimming took 4 bases from V and 3 from J, leaving 10 bases between them. The CDR3 is made up of 13 amino acids. Per the germline V gene, CDR1 is SGHRS and CDR2 is YFSETQ. The CDR3: CASSIGQKETQYF. In DNA, the CDR3 is TGCGCCAGCAGCATAGGACAGAAAGAGACCCAGTACTTC.

This clonotype was counted a single time. The chain has TRBV30 and TRBJ1-1; D is possibly TRBD1 (6 bases). Deletions cut 2 bases from V and 2 bases from J, with 9 bases between. CDR3 length: 13 residues. CDR1 GTSNPN and CDR2 SVGIG come from the germline V gene (reference sequence). The DNA of the CDR3 is TGTGCCTGGAGTCCGGACAGTAACACTGAAGCTTTCTTT. Its protein is CAWSPDSNTEAFF.

This clonotype occurred a few times. The gene calls are TRBV20-1 and TRBJ2-5; no clear D gene. Germline V CDR1 and CDR2: DFQATT, SNEGSKA (reference sequence). The CDR3 is 15 residues long. Trimming left V 3 bases short and J 0 bases short, with 14 bases between. Here the CDR3 reads CSASGLKAYQETQYF. CDR3 sequence (DNA): TGCAGTGCTAGCGGGCTAAAGGCATACCAAGAGACCCAGTACTTC.

V usage is TRBV5-4 and J usage is TRBJ2-5, with 10 positions matching TRBD2. Germline lookup yields CDR1 SGHNT and CDR2 YYREEE (reference sequence). Germline trimming cut 3 bases from V and 1 base from J; bases unmatched to any gene: 3. This CDR3 region has 15 residues. CDR3 amino acids: CASSSGTSAQETQYF. In nucleotides, the CDR3 is TGTGCCAGCAGCTCCGGGACTAGCGCCCAAGAGACCCAGTACTTC.

A single count supports this clonotype. This chain joins TRBV12-3 or TRBV12-4 and TRBJ1-5; D is undetermined. Trimming took 5 bases from V and 4 from J, leaving 9 bases between them. The CDR3 has 13 amino acids. Here the CDR3 DNA reads TGTGCCAGCAGTGTGCTGTTGAATCAGCCCCAGCATTTT. Protein: CASSVLLNQPQHF.

The V call is TRBV11-3, the J call TRBJ2-3; no definite D call. The ends were cut back, 4 bases at V and 0 bases at J, with 17 bases in the middle. This CDR3 spans 17 amino acids. Looked up from germline, CDR1 is SGHNT and CDR2 is YENEEA. The CDR3 region has the DNA TGTGCCAGCAGCTCCCAGGTGCACCGGGCTAGCACAGATACGCAGTATTTT. This gives the protein CASSSQVHRASTDTQYF.

V is TRBV12-3 or TRBV12-4 and J is TRBJ2-1; 9 bases are shared with TRBD2. The CDR3 extends over 14 amino acids. CDR3 sequence (DNA): TGTGCTACATTTAGCGGGAGCTCCTACAATGAGCAGTTCTTC. It yields the protein CATFSGSSYNEQFF.

The rearrangement links TRBV27 to TRBJ2-7, with 12 nucleotides matching TRBD2. Germline V gene sequence: CDR1 MNHEY, CDR2 SMNVEV (reference sequence). V was clipped by 5 bases and J by 0 bases; unmatched bases: 5. CDR3 length: 16 residues. This CDR3 is CASSRETSGSSYEQYF. CDR3 in DNA: TGTGCCAGCAGTCGGGAGACTAGCGGGAGCTCCTACGAGCAGTACTTC.

This clonotype was seen a few times. The chain has TRBV11-3 and TRBJ2-3; D perhaps matches TRBD1 (6 bases). Germline loops: CDR1 SGHNT, CDR2 YENEEA. The CDR3 is 17 amino acids. V was cut by 2 bases and J by 4 bases, with 19 bases left in between. Here the CDR3 DNA reads TGTGCCAGCAGCTTAACACGGACAGTCGGAATCGCAGATACGCAGTATTTT. Translating gives CASSLTRTVGIADTQYF.

This clonotype was observed a few times. Being one base from a much bigger clone, this may be a read error. The gene calls are TRBV6-5 and TRBJ2-2; possibly TRBD1 for D (6 bases). The CDR3 sequence is 12 residues long. V was shortened by 4 bases and J by 7 bases, with 7 bases between the two germline ends. Germline V gene data show CDR1 as MNHEY and CDR2 as SVGAGI. This CDR3 is CASSSGVGELFF. The DNA for the CDR3 is TGTGCCAGCAGTTCAGGGGTCGGGGAGCTGTTTTTT.

V is TRBV7-2 and J is TRBJ2-3, with D perhaps being TRBD1 or TRBD2 (7 bases each). The germline V gene has CDR1 SGHTA and CDR2 FQGNSA. The germline V and J ends were trimmed by 5 bases and 14 bases, with 17 bases remaining between them. The CDR3 is 12 residues long. CDR3 nucleotides: TGTGCCAGCAGCCCCCAGGGGGGGCCACCGTATTTT. Translating gives CASSPQGGPPYF.

The gene calls are TRBV7-9 and TRBJ2-1; TRBD2 matches 10 bases. V shed 5 bases and J 3 bases; nucleotides not matched to a gene: 13. This CDR3 has 18 amino acids. The V gene's germline CDR1 is SEHNR and CDR2 FQNEAQ (reference sequence). DNA of the CDR3: TGTGCCAGCAGCGCCAAGCCCACTAGCGGGAAAGGCTACAATGAGCAGTTCTTC. It translates to CASSAKPTSGKGYNEQFF.

The rearrangement uses TRBV20-1 and TRBJ2-4; TRBD2 matches 7 bases. The CDR3 length is 16 residues. With 3 bases clipped from V and 0 bases from J, the junction kept 8 bases outside the gene matches. CDR1 and CDR2 from the germline V gene are DFQATT and SNEGSKA (reference sequence). The CDR3, as DNA: TGCAGTGCTAGCACCGGGACTACCTTAGCCAAAAACATTCAGTACTTC. Amino acids: CSASTGTTLAKNIQYF.

The CDR3: CASSYMGGYQETQYF. CDR3 sequence (DNA): TGTGCCAGCAGCTACATGGGGGGGTACCAAGAGACCCAGTACTTC. The chain combines TRBV11-2 with TRBJ2-5; 7 bases map to TRBD2. V was clipped by 4 bases and J by 0 bases; unmatched bases: 5. The CDR3 totals 15 residues. Germline assignment: CDR1 SGHAT and CDR2 FQNNGV.

The rearrangement links TRBV10-3 to TRBJ2-1, with 10 bases identical to TRBD1. Per the germline V gene, CDR1 is ENHRY and CDR2 is SYGVKD. With 3 bases clipped from V and 6 bases from J, the junction kept 5 bases outside the gene matches. This CDR3 has 15 residues. This chain's CDR3 is CAISEGTGVGNEQFF. The CDR3 DNA sequence: TGTGCCATCAGTGAAGGGACAGGGGTAGGCAATGAGCAGTTCTTC.

V and J are TRBV20-1 and TRBJ2-1; D is uncertain. Germline assignment: CDR1 DFQATT and CDR2 SNEGSKA (reference sequence). Trimming cost V 5 bases and J 7 bases, with 9 bases left between them. The CDR3 spans 11 residues. The CDR3 loop reads CSALERNEQFF. The CDR3 bases are TGCAGTGCTTTAGAGAGGAATGAGCAGTTCTTC.

Worth noting for this clonotype: Its ends do not fully match the called genes, so a read error is possible. The rearrangement uses TRBV20-1 and TRBJ1-2; D unresolved. Germline CDR1 is DFQATT and CDR2 is SNEGSKA (reference sequence). The CDR3 spans 16 residues. CDR3 nucleotide sequence: TGCAGTGCTCGAGAAATGGCCCCGAACTCTAACTATGGCTACACCTTC. This gives the protein CSAREMAPNSNYGYTF.

There are a few counts of this clonotype. The rearrangement links TRBV29-1 to TRBJ2-5; 7 bases are shared with TRBD1. The length of the CDR3 is 13 residues. Germline V gives CDR1 SQVTM, CDR2 ANQGSEA. The V and J ends lost 0 bases and 5 bases, in that order; junction bases with no gene match: 3. CDR3 in DNA: TGCAGCGTTGAAGAGGGACAGAGGGAGACCCAGTACTTC. It specifies CSVEEGQRETQYF.

The chain employs TRBV6-5 and TRBJ2-3, with 8 positions matching TRBD1. The CDR3 has 15 residues. V lost 6 bases and J lost 5; bases outside the gene matches: 10. CDR1 is MNHEY, CDR2 SVGAGI, per germline. This CDR3 reads CASSPSGQGRDTQYF. For the CDR3, the DNA is TGTGCCAGCAGCCCCTCTGGACAGGGACGAGATACGCAGTATTTT.

As concerns this clonotype: Possible read error: a much larger clone is one base away. The rearrangement joins TRBV5-1 to TRBJ2-6, with D hard to call. Trimming cost V 0 bases and J 0 bases, with 4 bases left between them. CDR1 SGHRS and CDR2 YFSETQ come from the germline V gene. The CDR3 spans 15 residues. CDR3 nucleotides: TGCGCCAGCAGCTTGGCTCGCTCTGGGGCCAACGTCCTGACTTTC. Amino acid sequence: CASSLARSGANVLTF.

Remarks on this clonotype: Likely a read error: the CDR3 ends without its conserved phenylalanine or tryptophan. The chain combines TRBV5-1 with TRBJ1-5, with 8 nucleotides matching TRBD1. Germline CDR1 and CDR2: SGHRS and YFSETQ. The CDR3 has 18 amino acids. The junction had 8 bases not matched to a gene; V was cut back by 0 bases and J by 0 bases. CDR3 amino acids: CASSLGAGGSYSNQPQHL. The CDR3 nucleotides are TGCGCCAGCAGCTTGGGTGCAGGGGGCTCATATAGCAATCAGCCCCAGCATTTG.